This entry lists 9 T cell receptor beta chains sequenced from one sample in a study of T cells after yellow fever vaccination. TCRdb reprocessed the 5' RACE reads via MiXCR and lists one record per CDR3 protein. The sample carries some 400,000 distinct CDR3 sequences, 18% recorded once. The starting material was PBMCs, obtained before the yellow fever booster vaccination. Receptors originate from a man aged 18 to 30 who received the YFV17D yellow fever vaccine.

This clonotype was recorded many times. The gene calls are TRBV9 and TRBJ2-1; perhaps D is TRBD1 or TRBD2 (7 bases each). V shed 4 bases and J shed 4 bases, with 15 bases lying between them. This CDR3 spans 15 amino acids. The germline V gene encodes CDR1 SGDLS and CDR2 YYNGEE. DNA for the CDR3: TGTGCCAGCAGCCCAGGGGGGGTGGGTTACAATGAGCAGTTCTTC. Amino acid sequence: CASSPGGVGYNEQFF.

Only a few counts were recorded for this clonotype. V and J are TRBV9 and TRBJ2-2; 12 bases fit TRBD2. The CDR3 runs 19 residues. In germline, CDR1 is SGDLS, CDR2 YYNGEE. Unmatched junction bases numbered 8, after V lost 0 bases and J lost 2 bases. This CDR3 reads CASSVALSSGGVNTGELFF. The CDR3, as DNA: TGTGCCAGCAGCGTAGCGTTATCTAGCGGGGGGGTCAACACCGGGGAGCTGTTTTTT.

This clonotype was picked up a small number of times. The chain employs TRBV29-1 and TRBJ2-2; maybe TRBD2 (6 bases). The CDR3 is 14 amino acids. Germline V CDR1 and CDR2: SQVTM, ANQGSEA. V lost 0 bases and J lost 6, with 11 bases in between. CDR3 in amino acids: CSVEDSREPGELFF. The CDR3 region has the DNA TGCAGCGTTGAAGATTCACGGGAGCCCGGGGAGCTGTTTTTT.

J is TRBJ2-7 and V is TRBV3-2. TRBV3-2 is given as a pseudogene. The CDR3 runs 15 residues. This chain's CDR3 is CASSQDGENSYEQYV. Written as DNA, the CDR3 is TGTGCCAGCAGCCAAGATGGTGAGAATAGCTACGAGCAGTACGTC.

This clonotype was found a few times. The J gene is TRBJ2-5, the V gene TRBV5-1, with 8 bases fitting TRBD1. Looked up from germline, CDR1 is SGHRS and CDR2 is YFSETQ. Trimming took 0 bases from V and 2 from J; bases not matched to a gene: 3. The CDR3 runs 15 residues. The CDR3 DNA reads TGCGCCAGCAGCTTGGCCACAGGGGGACAAGAGACCCAGTACTTC. Amino acid sequence: CASSLATGGQETQYF.

This clonotype was found a few times. The chain recombines TRBV9 with TRBJ2-2, with 9 positions matching TRBD1. The germline gives CDR1 SGDLS, CDR2 YYNGEE. The CDR3 length is 16 residues. J lost 0 bases, V lost 3 bases, and 3 bases had no gene match. The CDR3 DNA is TGTGCCAGCAGCGCGGGACAGGGTGCGAACACCGGGGAGCTGTTTTTT. Its translation: CASSAGQGANTGELFF.

This rearrangement joins TRBV11-2 to TRBJ2-5; 8 nucleotides line up with TRBD2. The CDR3 extends over 16 amino acids. The V and J ends lost 1 base and 0 bases, in that order; junction bases with no gene match: 4. Germline V lookup: CDR1 SGHAT, CDR2 FQNNGV. The CDR3 sequence: CASSLGVAGYQETQYF. The CDR3 DNA sequence: TGTGCCAGCAGCTTAGGGGTAGCGGGGTACCAAGAGACCCAGTACTTC.

The chain joins TRBV15 to TRBJ2-7; 9 bases are a match to TRBD1. Unmatched junction bases numbered 3, after V lost 1 base and J lost 2 bases. The CDR3 consists of 15 residues. CDR1 and CDR2 (germline): LNHNV, YYDKDF (reference sequence). CDR3 loop: CATSRARQGAYEQYF. As DNA, the CDR3 is TGTGCCACCAGCAGAGCCAGACAGGGGGCCTACGAGCAGTACTTC.

This clonotype was detected only a few times. The chain is built from TRBV20-1 and TRBJ2-3; 7 bases are shared with TRBD1. The CDR3 has 14 residues. The junction had 7 bases not matched to a gene; V was cut back by 2 bases and J by 5 bases. Germline V gene lookup returns CDR1 DFQATT and CDR2 SNEGSKA (reference sequence). CDR3: CSARPPAGGDTQYF. The CDR3 DNA reads TGCAGTGCTAGACCACCCGCAGGGGGAGATACGCAGTATTTT.